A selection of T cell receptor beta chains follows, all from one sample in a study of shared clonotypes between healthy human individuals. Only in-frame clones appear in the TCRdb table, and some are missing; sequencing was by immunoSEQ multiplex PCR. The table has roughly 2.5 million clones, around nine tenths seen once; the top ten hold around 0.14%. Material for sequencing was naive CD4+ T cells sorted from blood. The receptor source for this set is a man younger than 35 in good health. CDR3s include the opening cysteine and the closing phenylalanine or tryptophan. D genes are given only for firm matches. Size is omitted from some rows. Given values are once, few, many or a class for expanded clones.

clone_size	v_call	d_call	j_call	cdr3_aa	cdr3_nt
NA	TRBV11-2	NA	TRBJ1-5	CASSLDRADQPQHF	TGTGCCAGCAGCTTAGACAGGGCAGATCAGCCCCAGCATTTT
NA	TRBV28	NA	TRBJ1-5	CASSFGGTGGQPQHF	TGTGCCAGCAGTTTTGGCGGAACCGGAGGTCAGCCCCAGCATTTT
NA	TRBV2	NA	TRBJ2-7	CASRVLRQASSYEQYF	TGTGCCAGCAGGGTACTACGACAGGCAAGCTCCTACGAGCAGTACTTC
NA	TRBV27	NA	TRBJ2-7	CASSTLTDSYEQYF	TGTGCCAGCAGTACGCTGACAGACTCCTACGAGCAGTACTTC
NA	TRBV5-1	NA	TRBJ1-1	CASSLVPNTEAFF	TGCGCCAGCAGCTTGGTCCCGAACACTGAAGCTTTCTTT
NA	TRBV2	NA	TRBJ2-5	CASGPEGETQYF	TGTGCCAGCGGTCCGGAAGGGGAGACCCAGTACTTC
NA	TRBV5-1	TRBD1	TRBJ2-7	CASSVQGIGHEQYF	TGCGCCAGCAGCGTACAGGGGATTGGCCACGAGCAGTACTTC
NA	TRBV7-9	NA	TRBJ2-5	CASSYGETQYF	TGTGCCAGCAGCTATGGAGAGACCCAGTACTTC
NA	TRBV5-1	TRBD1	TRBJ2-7	CASSLEGGQGAYEQYF	TGCGCCAGCAGCTTGGAGGGCGGACAGGGTGCATACGAGCAGTACTTC
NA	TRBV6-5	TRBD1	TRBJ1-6	CASTRTGWADSPLHF	TGTGCCAGCACCAGGACAGGGTGGGCCGATTCACCCCTCCACTTT
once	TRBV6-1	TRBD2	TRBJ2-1	CASSEAREGGEQFF	TGTGCCAGCAGTGAAGCACGGGAGGGTGGTGAGCAGTTCTTC
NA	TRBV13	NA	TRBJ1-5	CASSLNSRQPQHF	TGTGCCAGCAGCTTAAATAGTCGTCAGCCCCAGCATTTT